This TCR beta chain emerged from a study of T cells in Graves' hyperthyroidism and ophthalmopathy (dated by TCRdb to the late 2010s). Background on the whole study: Peripheral blood samples were taken at initial diagnosis, before any treatment was given. To identify TCR V-J signatures that set the groups apart, the researchers used a discovery cohort of about a hundred patients, made up of 40 to 45 with Graves' ophthalmopathy and 57 with stable Graves' hyperthyroidism. An independent validation cohort of around 19 hyperthyroidism patients and 17 patients who later progressed to ophthalmopathy tested prospective prediction of ophthalmopathy. For training and testing, the roughly 97 patients in the discovery cohort were randomly divided in a 7:3 ratio. In addition, the study compared T-cell repertoires in thyroid tissue and in blood from 6 or 7 Graves' hyperthyroidism patients. Once sampling was done, hyperthyroidism patients were given methimazole at a starting dose of 30 mg daily, whereas ophthalmopathy patients were given high-dose intravenous methylprednisolone. The paper describes TCR Vbeta CDR3 sequencing of about 140 peripheral blood samples, made up of approximately 40 ophthalmopathy patients, 70 to 80 hyperthyroidism patients and around 17 progressor patients. Overall study results and their limits: No statistical method was used to set the sample size in advance, and investigators knew the group allocation. In cross-validation, a model built on a 13 V-J signature told ophthalmopathy apart from stable hyperthyroidism with 85% to 90% sensitivity and approximately 84% specificity, and in testing the same model reached 80%/75%. Most expanded thyroid clonotypes (frequency above 0.001) were also found in blood, which suggests that blood repertoires may mirror thyroid immune responses. In validation, the model predicted progression to ophthalmopathy with 55% to 71% sensitivity and over 72% specificity, a median of about six months before onset.

This clonotype was counted many times. Its antigen is not yet known. Base-call qualities are not available, and no considerably larger clone is one nucleotide away. Hyperthyroidism patients were newly diagnosed, with disease duration under 2 months, and aged 18 to 65 years. Patients with uncontrolled infections, other autoimmune diseases, pregnancy or lactation were excluded. Diagnoses were established on the basis of clinical symptoms, serum thyroxine and TRAb, thyroid ultrasound, and orbital computed tomography. Blood from progressor patients was drawn when they were first diagnosed with hyperthyroidism, before any ophthalmopathy symptoms appeared. Ficoll-Paque density gradient centrifugation was used to isolate PBMCs from 9.5 to 10 ml of fresh peripheral blood. Progressor patients were first diagnosed with Graves' hyperthyroidism and then developed ophthalmopathy during follow-up. Total RNA was extracted using Trizol reagent, and RNA quality was assessed on an Agilent 2100 Bioanalyzer.

The TCR beta CDR3 regions were amplified from the RNA transcripts. A first-round RT-PCR of the TCR CDR3 used the HTBI primer set with the Qiagen OneStep RT-PCR kit. A second multiplex PCR round built the libraries, followed by size selection and purification. The libraries were sequenced on an Illumina HiSeq2000 using paired-end 100 bp reads. In the paper's pipeline: SOAPnuke was used to process the raw data, throwing out any read that contained adapters or uncalled bases, had a mean Phred below 15, or lacked an exact constant-primer or identifier match. COPE v1.2.5 was used to merge the high-quality paired reads, and each unique nucleotide sequence was defined as a clonotype. MiTCR v1.1 was used to align the clonotypes against IMGT TRBV, TRBD and TRBJ reference segments. The analysis was restricted to V-J combinations with a frequency above 0.0001, which together covered roughly 99% of the repertoires. A TCS score was defined as the ratio between F50 (clonal expansion) and ExV (chaos), using BLOSUM62-based TCRdist between CDR3 peptides within each V-J. Welch's t-statistics and random forest reduced roughly 540 V-J features to 10 to 15, which were used in a naive Bayes classifier (R e1071). In-frame beta chains were kept once TCRdb had trimmed the public reads at Q25 with fastp and called clones with MiXCR. Under each unique CDR3 protein, matching rows form one entry showing the most common genes and DNA. It is TCRdb's table, rather than the study itself, that gives the V and J calls and clone size. The sample contains over 700,000 distinct CDR3 sequences, 15% to 20% of them found a single time. In total, the top ten clones hold approximately 15% of the sample.

Trimming leaves V shorter by 4 bases and J shorter by 7 bases, with the junction holding 15 bases beyond the gene matches. Including cysteine and phenylalanine, the CDR3 has 16 amino acids. CDR3 DNA only is kept here, 48 bases in frame from base 1. CDR1 and CDR2 are read off the germline V gene as SGHRS and YFSETQ. The sequenced sample was blood. Recombination linked TRBV5-1 to TRBJ2-7, with 9 central nucleotides matching TRBD1. The receptor was derived from a woman aged 45-65 years with Graves' hyperthyroidism that later progressed to Graves' ophthalmopathy. The DNA sequence reads TGCGCCAGCAGCCTCACCCTAGCCGGGACAGGGAATGAGCAGTACTTC. Its translation is CASSLTLAGTGNEQYF.